This T cell receptor beta chain was obtained from a study of blood T cell repertoires in COVID-19 (dated by TCRdb to 2019 to 2021). As for the study more broadly: Collaborator samples came from the United States, Italy and Spain and covered acute and convalescent phases of COVID-19. Where HLA class I and class II types were available, the types were taken from metadata supplied by the sample provider, not from assay-based typing. The repertoires were released in a freely available public database intended as a resource for research on the immune response to SARS-CoV-2. Sample metadata almost always included a de-identified subject ID, COVID-19 status, age in years and sex. The dataset comprised deeply sampled blood TCRbeta repertoires from subjects exposed to, actively infected with, or recovered from COVID-19. The samples were drawn from the first 160 participants of the ongoing ImmuneRACE study and from over 950 subjects provided by 6 global collaborators. The prospective study material was composed of cDNA or gDNA derived from T cells, B-cell-depleted T cells, or PBMCs.

At one collaborating source in Seattle, patients were enrolled during active infection and were followed longitudinally through the course of disease. Each collaborating institution followed its own protocols to collect whole blood in K2EDTA tubes. For TCRbeta analysis, collaborators shipped samples in one of three forms: frozen whole blood, isolated PBMCs, or DNA extracted from either of those sample types. The immunoSEQ Assay, a bias-controlled multiplex PCR, was used to amplify TCRbeta CDR3 regions from genomic DNA. For the original study's pipeline: Within the assay, amplification of reference gene primers was used to estimate how many nucleated cells each sample contained. To quantify the absolute abundance of each unique TCRbeta CDR3 rearrangement, sequence reads were collapsed and filtered. For each sample, productive Simpson clonality was calculated as the square root of Simpson's diversity index across productive rearrangements. Not all clones reach the TCRdb copy of this immuneACCESS table, which keeps in-frame sequences only. Checked studies attribute under half of the gap to unresolved V genes and leave the rest unexplained. V, J and clone size reflect that table, while D and trimming were determined from the DNA. Counted in this sample were approximately 480,000 clones; roughly 87% of them appeared once. Roughly 0.92% of the sample is held by the ten biggest clonotypes.

Turning to this clone: Its antigen remains undetermined. No clone much larger than this one lies a single base away; base qualities are absent.

From the cysteine through the phenylalanine, the CDR3 covers 13 amino acids. Only CDR3 DNA remains: 39 bases, in frame from the first base. From a lookup of the germline V gene, CDR1 and CDR2 are SGHRS and YFSETQ. Ends trimmed: V by 0 bases, J by 3 bases; bases unmatched to a gene: 0. Results and caveats for the whole study, not just this receptor: The quantity of clinical and demographic metadata differed by source and by participant and was supplied without curation.

In this chain, TRBV5-1 is recombined with TRBJ2-7; a stretch of 7 junction bases matches TRBD2. This sequence was found in a man younger than 30 with COVID-19, enrolled during active disease. Material: peripheral blood. The CDR3 corresponds to CASSLGDYYEQYF. The DNA sequence is TGCGCCAGCAGCTTGGGGGACTACTACGAGCAGTACTTC.